One TCR beta chain is described in this entry. V shed 3 bases and J shed 3 bases, with 9 bases lying between them. CDR3 size: 13 residues. In germline, CDR1 is DFQATT, CDR2 SNEGSKA (reference sequence). The data were obtained in a study of blood T cells in healthy people across ages. Alongside a J-beta primer mix, a sample-barcoded 5' primer served in a second PCR lasting roughly 6 to 11 cycles. Via MiXCR, TCRdb re-called the 5' RACE reads, giving one row per CDR3 protein. The sample carries 1,800,000 or so distinct CDR3 sequences, 30% to 40% recorded once. The chain has TRBV20-1 and TRBJ2-4; D unclear. Sequenced input: blood. This clonotype originated in a human donor in good health. The CDR3 DNA reads as TGCAGTGCTAGGGAGATGGGCAAAAACATTCAGTACTTC. Translated, it gives CSAREMGKNIQYF.